A single sample gave rise to the 11 T cell receptor beta chains below, sequenced in a study of T cell responses to AZD1222 COVID-19 vaccine. The assay was immunoSEQ multiplex PCR, and TCRdb's table has in-frame clones only and misses some. Of fewer than 150,000 clones in the sample, roughly nine tenths were seen once. The specimen comprised peripheral blood, sampled 28 days after the second AZD1222 dose. The receptors come from an adult who received the AZD1222 COVID-19 vaccine.

The chain couples TRBV29-1 to TRBJ2-2; 13 bases map to TRBD2. This CDR3 is built from 17 residues. V lost 6 bases to trimming and J lost 1 base; unmatched junction nucleotides: 8. Looked up from germline, CDR1 is SQVTM and CDR2 is ANQGSEA. The CDR3 here is CSVTGLAGARNTGELFF. The DNA of the CDR3 is TGCAGCGTCACCGGACTAGCGGGGGCCAGGAACACCGGGGAGCTGTTTTTT.

This chain links TRBV2 with TRBJ2-7; 8 nucleotides line up with TRBD2. CDR1 SNHLY and CDR2 FYNNEI come from the germline V gene. The V gene end was trimmed by 8 bases and the J gene end by 6 bases; junction bases not matched to a gene: 9. The CDR3 has 13 amino acids. The chain's CDR3 is CASSSGSWAEQYF. The CDR3 coding sequence is TGTGCCAGCTCGAGCGGGAGCTGGGCCGAGCAGTACTTC.

The chain is built from TRBV6-1 and TRBJ2-5; the match to TRBD2 covers 11 bases. CDR3 size: 14 residues. Germline assignment: CDR1 MNHNS and CDR2 SASEGT. V lost 2 bases, J lost 5 bases, and 1 base stayed unmatched. CDR3 residues: CASSEIAGGETQYF. DNA for the CDR3: TGTGCCAGCAGTGAAATAGCGGGAGGGGAGACCCAGTACTTC.

This rearrangement joins TRBV10-2 to TRBJ1-2; D call uncertain. CDR3 size: 14 residues. Germline V gene sequence: CDR1 WSHSY, CDR2 SAAADI. Trimming shortened V by 2 bases and J by 8 bases, and 15 bases separated the two germline ends. CDR3 in DNA: TGCGCCAGCAGTGAGACCGCATGGAAGGGAGGCTACACCTTC. It is translated as CASSETAWKGGYTF.

The rearrangement links TRBV4-3 to TRBJ2-1; D is ambiguous. This CDR3 is built from 14 residues. Germline assignment: CDR1 LGHNA and CDR2 YSLEER. V was clipped by 1 base and J by 4 bases, with 8 bases between them. The CDR3 DNA follows: TGCGCCAGCAGCCAAGTTCTGGAGTACAATGAGCAGTTCTTC. It specifies CASSQVLEYNEQFF.

The chain employs TRBV7-2 and TRBJ1-6; 7 bases fit TRBD1. Germline V gives CDR1 SGHTA, CDR2 FQGNSA. With 2 bases clipped from V and 5 bases from J, the junction kept 6 bases outside the gene matches. The CDR3 runs 16 residues. The CDR3 spells CASSLNGQANNSPLHF. The CDR3 DNA is TGTGCCAGCAGCTTAAACGGACAGGCCAATAATTCACCCCTCCACTTT.

This clone was recorded a few times. This sequence joins TRBV6-5 and TRBJ1-1; the D is unclear. Germline lookup yields CDR1 MNHEY and CDR2 SVGAGI. V was pared by 0 bases and J by 4 bases, with 6 bases between. The CDR3 has 13 residues. CDR3 nucleotide sequence: TGTGCCAGCAGTTACTCTCTTCGCACTGAAGCTTTCTTT. Amino acid sequence: CASSYSLRTEAFF.

The count of this clone is one. The rearrangement joins TRBV7-6 to TRBJ1-2; tentatively, D is TRBD1 (5 bases). This CDR3 region has 14 residues. Germline CDR1 is SGHVS and CDR2 is FNYEAQ. Trimming shortened V by 4 bases and J by 7 bases, and 16 bases separated the two germline ends. The CDR3 DNA follows: TGTGCCAGCAGCTCGACGACCCACGGGGGTGGCTACACCTTC. Translating gives CASSSTTHGGGYTF.

In its sample, this clone was seen a few times. This chain joins TRBV7-8 and TRBJ2-5, with a tentative D call TRBD2 (5 bases). Germline lookup yields CDR1 SGHVS and CDR2 FQNEAQ. This CDR3 comprises 16 residues. V lost 3 bases, J lost 4 bases, and 18 bases lay in between. The DNA for the CDR3 is TGTGCCAGCAGCTTCTTTGAGGCGGGCCGCCCAGAGACCCAGTACTTC. It is translated as CASSFFEAGRPETQYF.

This clone occurred a few times. V gene TRBV21-1 combines with J gene TRBJ2-7; the DNA was not used to check the table's D call, TRBD1. TRBV21-1 is a known pseudogene. The CDR3 runs to 14 residues. DNA of the CDR3: TGTGCCAGCAGCGATCGGACAGGGGGCTACGAGCAGTACTTC. This translates into CASSDRTGGYEQYF.

The chain combines TRBV10-3 with TRBJ2-3; D is possibly TRBD1 (6 bases). The CDR3 length is 14 residues. In germline, CDR1 is ENHRY, CDR2 SYGVKD. V lost 10 bases and J 0 bases, leaving 14 bases between the germline ends. The CDR3 nucleotides read TGTGCCACCTGGGACACTTGGAGCACAGATACGCAGTATTTT. Protein: CATWDTWSTDTQYF.